This T cell receptor (beta chain) is drawn from a study of T-cell reconstitution after alpha-beta-depleted transplantation in children. During its preparation, the TCRbeta library received unique molecular identifiers. Each CDR3 protein gets one entry after TCRdb re-called the PCR reads with MiXCR. The sample has about 400,000 distinct CDR3 sequences, 20% seen once. This CDR3 comprises 15 residues. CDR1 and CDR2 (germline): SGHRS, YFSETQ. Trimming took 2 bases from V and 6 from J, leaving 15 bases between them. Here the sequenced sample was PBMCs from the stem cell graft donor, taken from the stem cell graft. The chain carries TRBV5-1 and TRBJ2-1; D gene ambiguous. The origin of this receptor is a human donor who donated a stem cell graft to a child with acute myeloid leukemia. The CDR3 protein is CASSFVGSPINEQFF. CDR3 nucleotide sequence: TGCGCCAGCAGCTTTGTGGGATCCCCTATCAATGAGCAGTTCTTC.